A selection of T cell receptor beta chains follows, all from one sample in a study of OX40 agonist ivuxolimab in advanced cancers. Libraries were prepared by immunoSEQ multiplex PCR; TCRdb keeps only in-frame clonotypes and omits some of them. The table shows 65,000 to 100,000 clones, with about 86% occurring only once. Sequenced material: CD4+ or CD8+ T cells sorted from blood, taken in a trial of the OX40 agonist ivuxolimab. Receptors originate from an adult with an advanced solid tumor such as melanoma, head and neck, liver or kidney cancer. The CDR3 runs from the conserved cysteine through the conserved F or W. A D gene is named only where the DNA matches it firmly. Clone size is shown for a subset of rows, as once, few, many or a class of expanded clone.

v_gene,abundance,d_gene,j_gene,CDR3aa,CDR3nt
TRBV30,NA,NA,TRBJ2-7,CAWTYPALPYEQYF,TGTGCCTGGACCTACCCGGCATTGCCCTACGAGCAGTACTTC
TRBV5-6,NA,TRBD1,TRBJ1-6,CASSLEGAGSPLHF,TGTGCCAGCAGCTTGGAGGGGGCAGGTTCACCCCTCCACTTT
TRBV5-4,NA,NA,TRBJ1-2,CASSLSGAAIGYTF,TGTGCCAGCAGCTTGTCTGGGGCAGCCATTGGCTACACCTTC
TRBV5-1,NA,TRBD1,TRBJ2-1,CASSVPGQGGSEQFF,TGCGCCAGCAGCGTACCGGGACAGGGGGGTTCTGAGCAGTTCTTC
TRBV20-1,once,NA,TRBJ1-2,CSPDGNYGYTF,TGCAGTCCCGACGGTAACTATGGCTACACCTTC
TRBV28,NA,NA,TRBJ1-1,CASSSPQGTFGTEAFF,TGTGCCAGCAGTTCTCCTCAGGGGACGTTTGGCACTGAAGCTTTCTTT
TRBV4-3,NA,NA,TRBJ2-1,CASSQVYYNEQFF,TGCGCCAGCAGCCAAGTTTACTACAATGAGCAGTTCTTC
TRBV6-5,NA,TRBD1,TRBJ1-2,CASTGVNYGYTF,TGTGCCAGTACAGGGGTCAACTATGGCTACACCTTC
TRBV4-1,NA,TRBD2,TRBJ2-1,CASTGGIYNEQFF,TGCGCCAGCACGGGGGGGATATACAATGAGCAGTTCTTC
TRBV28,NA,TRBD1,TRBJ1-1,CASSFLTVKGAMNTEAFF,TGTGCCAGCAGTTTCCTTACGGTGAAGGGGGCGATGAACACTGAAGCTTTCTTT
TRBV21-1,NA,NA,TRBJ2-3,CASTGDSRYTDTQYF,TGTGCCAGCACCGGGGACTCCAGATACACAGATACGCAGTATTTT
TRBV19,NA,NA,TRBJ1-1,CASSIEDRSNTEAFF,TGTGCCAGTAGTATAGAGGACAGATCGAACACTGAAGCTTTCTTT
TRBV7-2,NA,NA,TRBJ1-3,CASSWTTDTRNTIYF,TGTGCCAGCAGCTGGACAACGGATACGCGAAACACCATATATTTT
TRBV19,NA,TRBD1,TRBJ2-2,CASSIYQGVAGELFF,TGTGCCAGTAGTATCTATCAGGGGGTGGCCGGGGAGCTGTTTTTT
TRBV7-6,NA,NA,TRBJ2-1,CASSLADGSNEQFF,TGTGCCAGCAGCTTAGCGGACGGGTCCAATGAGCAGTTCTTC
TRBV7-7,NA,TRBD2,TRBJ2-1,CASSLAGGNYNEQFF,TGTGCTAGCAGCTTAGCGGGGGGAAATTACAATGAGCAGTTCTTC
TRBV6-5,NA,NA,TRBJ2-5,CASSYAAHRGAQYF,TGTGCCAGCAGTTACGCGGCACACCGTGGGGCCCAGTACTTC
TRBV6-6,NA,NA,TRBJ1-1,CASSFDRFNTEAFF,TGTGCCAGCAGTTTCGACAGGTTTAACACTGAAGCTTTCTTT
TRBV15,NA,NA,TRBJ1-3,CATSRVDENTIYF,TGTGCCACCAGCAGAGTTGACGAAAACACCATATATTTT
TRBV4-3,NA,TRBD2,TRBJ2-3,CASSRREAETDTQYF,TGCGCCAGCAGCCGTCGGGAGGCGGAAACAGATACGCAGTATTTT
TRBV7-9,NA,NA,TRBJ2-7,CASSLVGGYEQYF,TGTGCCAGCAGCTTAGTTGGTGGCTACGAGCAGTACTTC
TRBV28,NA,NA,TRBJ2-7,CASSWAYEQYF,TGTGCCAGCAGTTGGGCTTACGAGCAGTACTTC
TRBV21-1,NA,NA,TRBJ2-7,CASRGRDRGRVEQYF,TGTGCCAGCAGGGGCCGGGACAGGGGGCGCGTCGAGCAGTACTTC
TRBV7-9,few,NA,TRBJ1-6,CASSLSGRSYSPLHF,TGTGCCAGCAGCTTGTCGGGCAGGAGCTATTCACCCCTCCACTTT
TRBV5-6,NA,TRBD1,TRBJ1-6,CASSRTGDDSPLHF,TGTGCCAGCAGCCGGACAGGGGACGATTCACCCCTCCACTTT
TRBV5-6,NA,NA,TRBJ1-4,CASSLMTAMSTNEKLFF,TGTGCCAGCAGCTTAATGACTGCGATGTCAACTAATGAAAAACTGTTTTTT
TRBV4-3,NA,NA,TRBJ1-1,CASTRGGRTEAFF,TGCGCCAGCACCCGGGGGGGGAGGACTGAAGCTTTCTTT
TRBV28,NA,TRBD2,TRBJ2-1,CASSGGLAGEAGVEQFF,TGTGCCAGCAGTGGCGGACTAGCGGGAGAAGCGGGGGTTGAGCAGTTCTTC
TRBV6-5,many,NA,TRBJ2-6,CASSPQVSGANVLTF,TGTGCCAGCAGTCCTCAAGTCTCTGGGGCCAACGTCCTGACTTTC
TRBV21-1,NA,NA,TRBJ2-3,CARGTVTDTQYF,TGTGCCAGGGGGACGGTCACAGATACGCAGTATTTT
TRBV19,NA,NA,TRBJ1-6,CASSIPLGTHSPLHF,TGTGCCAGTAGTATCCCCCTAGGGACGCATTCACCCCTCCACTTT
TRBV7-9,NA,NA,TRBJ1-2,CASGFGGNYGYTF,TGTGCCAGCGGATTTGGGGGAAACTATGGCTACACCTTC
TRBV27,NA,TRBD2,TRBJ2-7,CASRLAGGSTYEQYF,TGTGCCAGCAGGCTAGCGGGAGGATCTACCTACGAGCAGTACTTC
TRBV2,NA,TRBD1,TRBJ1-5,CASTRDRPRYSNQPQHF,TGTGCCAGCACCCGGGACAGGCCCAGATATAGCAATCAGCCCCAGCATTTT